The T cell receptor (beta chain) described here comes from a study of Ad26.COV2.S vaccination and SARS-CoV-2 variants. Study-level findings and limits: Using TCR breadth and depth analyses may have led to underestimated total T cell responses.

Points on this clone: The antigen is undetermined. Other DNA sequences of this sample code for an identical CDR3.

The CDR3 totals 12 residues. Per germline, CDR1 GTSNPN and CDR2 SVGIG (reference sequence). Trimming cost V 0 bases and J 5 bases, with 7 bases left between them. Treatment denoted: about 20 received Ad26.COV2.S at low or high dose, single or two shots; about 5 received placebo; per-sample allocation not given. Sample collection was performed on day 63 after the first vaccine or placebo injection. The data were produced by immunoSEQ multiplex PCR, yet TCRdb's version contains in-frame clones alone and is incomplete. Here the sample spans about 400,000 clones, 70% to 90% being singletons. This clonotype was sampled from a person between 18 and 60 years old who received the Ad26.COV2.S COVID-19 vaccine or a placebo. The chain uses TRBV30 and TRBJ2-5; TRBD2 is a possible D gene (6 bases). Sequencing was performed on peripheral blood, taken in a trial of Ad26.COV2.S vaccine versus placebo. This CDR3 reads CAWSVGGETQYF. In DNA form, the CDR3 reads TGTGCCTGGAGTGTCGGAGGGGAGACCCAGTACTTC.